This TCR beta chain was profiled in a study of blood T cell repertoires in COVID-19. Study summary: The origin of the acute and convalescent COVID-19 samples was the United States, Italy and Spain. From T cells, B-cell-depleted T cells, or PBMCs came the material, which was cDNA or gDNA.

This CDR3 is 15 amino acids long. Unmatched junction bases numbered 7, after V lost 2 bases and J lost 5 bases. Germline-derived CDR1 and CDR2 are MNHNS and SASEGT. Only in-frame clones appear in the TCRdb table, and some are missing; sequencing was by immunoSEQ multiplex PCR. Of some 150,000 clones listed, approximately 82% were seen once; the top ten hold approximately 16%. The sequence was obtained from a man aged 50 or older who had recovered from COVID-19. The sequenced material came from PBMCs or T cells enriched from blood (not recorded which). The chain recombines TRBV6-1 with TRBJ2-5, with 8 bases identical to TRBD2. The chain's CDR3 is CASSETGGAVETQYF. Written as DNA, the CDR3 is TGTGCCAGCAGTGAAACCGGGGGGGCCGTTGAGACCCAGTACTTC.